The clone carrying this T cell receptor beta chain has a handful of counts. Its cognate antigen is unknown. The source of the sample is a study of T cell repertoires in cytomegalovirus infection. Study-wide context: CMV infection and matching HLA type were both indicated by public TCR beta signatures.

V was cut by 4 bases and J by 9 bases, with 19 bases left in between. Germline loops: CDR1 LNHDA, CDR2 SQIVND (reference sequence). The CDR3 has 15 residues. TCRdb fed the reads into MiXCR, producing one record per CDR3 protein. Counted here are approximately 500,000 distinct CDR3 sequences, approximately 15% occurring once; the ten biggest clones make up 20% to 30%. Study conclusions and caveats: Clonotype analysis showed dominance of the ex vivo response by HLA-C-restricted CMV-specific TCR beta clonotypes.

Sequencing was performed on CD8+ T cells from PBMCs. The chain has TRBV19 and TRBJ2-4; D is perhaps TRBD2 (7 bases). The origin of this receptor is a human donor in good health (CMV status not recorded). Some clones in this sample may be carry-over from other donors' samples. The CDR3 DNA reads as TGTGCCAGTAGTACCCCAAGGGGGGGCCAGGCCATTCAGTACTTC. Protein: CASSTPRGGQAIQYF. The full variable domain, its missing parts supplied by reference TRBV19 and TRBJ2-4, is DGGITQSPKYLFRKEGQNVTLSCEQNLNHDAMYWYRQDPGQGLRLIYYSQIVNDFQKGDIAEGYSVSREKKESFPLTVTSAQKNPTAFYLCASSTPRGGQAIQYFGAGTRLSVL.